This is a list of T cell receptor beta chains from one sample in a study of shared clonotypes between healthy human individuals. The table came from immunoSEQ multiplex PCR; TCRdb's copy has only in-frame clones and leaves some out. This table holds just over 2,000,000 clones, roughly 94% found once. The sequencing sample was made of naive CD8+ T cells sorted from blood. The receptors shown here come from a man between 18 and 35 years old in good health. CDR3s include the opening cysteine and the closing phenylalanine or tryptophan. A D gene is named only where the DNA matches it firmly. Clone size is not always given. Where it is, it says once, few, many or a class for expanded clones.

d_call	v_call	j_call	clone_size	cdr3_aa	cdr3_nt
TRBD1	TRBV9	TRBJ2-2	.	CASSPEGRQGDGELFF	TGTGCCAGCAGCCCCGAGGGCAGACAGGGGGACGGGGAGCTGTTTTTT
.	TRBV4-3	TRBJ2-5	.	CASSPLLGQETQYF	TGCGCCAGCAGCCCCCTGCTCGGACAAGAGACCCAGTACTTC
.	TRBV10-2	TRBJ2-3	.	CASSPLLGFSTDTQYF	TGCGCCAGCAGTCCACTATTAGGCTTTAGCACAGATACGCAGTATTTT
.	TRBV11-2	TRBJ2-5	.	CASSLDPGWGETQYF	TGTGCCAGCAGCTTAGATCCGGGCTGGGGCGAGACCCAGTACTTC
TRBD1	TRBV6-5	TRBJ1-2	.	CASSYSAGGLNYGYTF	TGTGCCAGCAGTTACTCGGCAGGGGGCCTTAACTATGGCTACACCTTC
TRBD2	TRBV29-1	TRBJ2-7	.	CSVTPGLAGGVEQYF	TGCAGCGTGACTCCGGGACTAGCGGGAGGTGTCGAGCAGTACTTC
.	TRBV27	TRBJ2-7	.	CASSLAFTYEQYF	TGTGCCAGCAGTTTAGCCTTTACCTACGAGCAGTACTTC
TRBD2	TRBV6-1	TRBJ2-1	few	CASSEGRTSGYEQFF	TGTGCCAGCAGTGAAGGCAGGACTAGCGGGTATGAGCAGTTCTTC
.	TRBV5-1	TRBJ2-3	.	CASSEPGGAQGSDTQYF	TGCGCCAGCAGCGAACCAGGGGGGGCCCAGGGGTCAGATACGCAGTATTTT
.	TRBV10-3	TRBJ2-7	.	CAIREGSHPYEQYF	TGTGCCATCAGGGAGGGGTCGCACCCCTACGAGCAGTACTTC
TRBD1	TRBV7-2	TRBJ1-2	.	CASSSDSGQGTTFGYTF	TGTGCCAGCAGCTCGGATAGCGGACAGGGCACTACGTTTGGCTACACCTTC
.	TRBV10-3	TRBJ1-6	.	CAISEAGMYNSPLHF	TGTGCCATCAGTGAGGCAGGGATGTATAATTCACCCCTCCACTTT
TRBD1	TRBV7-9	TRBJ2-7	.	CASSLADHGDRAYEQYF	TGTGCCAGCAGCTTAGCGGATCACGGGGACAGAGCCTACGAGCAGTACTTC
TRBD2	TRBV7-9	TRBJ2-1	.	CASSLSSGSTYNEQFF	TGTGCCAGCAGCCTTTCTAGCGGTAGTACCTACAATGAGCAGTTCTTC
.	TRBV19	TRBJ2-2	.	CASSTQVLHTGELFF	TGTGCCAGTAGTACCCAGGTCCTTCACACCGGGGAGCTGTTTTTT
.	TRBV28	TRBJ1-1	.	CASSPVRGNAEAFF	TGTGCCAGCAGTCCGGTCCGGGGGAACGCTGAAGCTTTCTTT
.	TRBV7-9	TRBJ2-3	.	CASSLVGTDTQYF	TGTGCCAGCAGCTTAGTGGGAACAGATACGCAGTATTTT
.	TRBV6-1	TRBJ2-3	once	CASSEKIGGGHSDTQYF	TGTGCCAGCAGTGAAAAGATTGGCGGGGGCCATTCAGATACGCAGTATTTT
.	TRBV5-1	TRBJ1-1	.	CASSYDMNTEAFF	TGCGCCAGCAGCTATGACATGAACACTGAAGCTTTCTTT
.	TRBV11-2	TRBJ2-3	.	CASSLGIPTDTQYF	TGTGCCAGCAGCCTCGGGATCCCCACAGATACGCAGTATTTT
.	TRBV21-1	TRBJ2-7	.	CASSKGGSYEQYF	TGTGCCAGCAGCAAAGGGGGCTCCTACGAGCAGTACTTC
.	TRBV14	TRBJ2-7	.	CASSQGLEQYF	TGTGCCAGCAGCCAAGGTCTTGAGCAGTACTTC
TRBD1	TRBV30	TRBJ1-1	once	CAWSVQGDEAFF	TGTGCCTGGAGTGTACAGGGGGATGAAGCTTTCTTT
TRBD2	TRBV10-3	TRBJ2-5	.	CAISEQLAGDGSETQYF	TGTGCCATCAGTGAGCAACTAGCGGGAGACGGTAGTGAGACCCAGTACTTC
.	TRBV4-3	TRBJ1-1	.	CASSQYVPDTEAFF	TGCGCCAGCAGCCAATACGTGCCAGACACTGAAGCTTTCTTT
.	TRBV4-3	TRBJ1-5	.	CASSQRTNQPQHF	TGCGCCAGCAGCCAGAGGACTAATCAGCCCCAGCATTTT
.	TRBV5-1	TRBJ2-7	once	CASSFGRGPYEQYF	TGCGCCAGCAGCTTCGGGAGGGGGCCCTACGAGCAGTACTTC
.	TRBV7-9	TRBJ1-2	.	CASHRDGGRDGYTF	TGTGCCAGCCACCGGGACGGGGGACGGGATGGCTACACCTTC
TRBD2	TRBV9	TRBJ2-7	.	CASSGGTSAYEQYF	TGTGCCAGCAGCGGAGGGACTAGCGCCTACGAGCAGTACTTC
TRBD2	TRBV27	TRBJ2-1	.	CASSPGLAGHEQFF	TGTGCCAGCAGTCCGGGACTAGCGGGACATGAGCAGTTCTTC
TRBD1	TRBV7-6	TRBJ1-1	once	CASSTGQEIELNTEAFF	TGTGCCAGCAGCACCGGACAGGAAATAGAATTGAACACTGAAGCTTTCTTT